The 8 T cell receptor beta chains below come from one sample, sequenced in a study of T cells in Graves' hyperthyroidism and ophthalmopathy. Researchers took RNA transcripts and amplified the TCR beta CDR3 regions from them. The HTBI primer set served for first-round RT-PCR of the TCR CDR3. TCRdb re-called the multiplex PCR reads with MiXCR, one entry per CDR3 protein. This table holds 300,000 to 400,000 distinct CDR3 sequences, about 14% found once. The sample taken for sequencing was blood. The receptors here all came from a woman under 40 with Graves' ophthalmopathy.

This clonotype was counted many times. The J gene is TRBJ1-4, the V gene TRBV28; 7 nucleotides line up with TRBD1. The CDR3 totals 14 residues. Germline-derived CDR1 and CDR2 are MDHEN and SYDVKM. V dropped 3 bases and J dropped 6; count of bases not matched to a gene: 4. The CDR3 bases are TGTGCCAGCAGTTTCCCAGGGGGAGATGAAAAACTGTTTTTT. It encodes CASSFPGGDEKLFF.

There are many counts of this clonotype. V usage is TRBV11-2 and J usage is TRBJ1-6, with a possible D match to TRBD1 (6 bases). Between the trimmed V and J ends, which lost 2 bases and 4 bases, there was a span of 9 bases. Germline V gene lookup returns CDR1 SGHAT and CDR2 FQNNGV. The CDR3 is 15 residues long. CDR3 residues: CASSLPTGYNSPLHF. The CDR3 DNA is TGTGCCAGCAGCTTACCGACAGGATATAATTCACCCCTCCACTTT. Based on the CDR3 plus reference TRBV11-2 and TRBJ1-6, the full variable domain is EAGVAQSPRYKIIEKRQSVAFWCNPISGHATLYWYQQILGQGPKLLIQFQNNGVVDDSQLPKDRFSAERLKGVDSTLKIQPAKLEDSAVYLCASSLPTGYNSPLHFGNGTRLTVT.

This clonotype was detected only a few times. The chain combines TRBV6-1 with TRBJ2-7; TRBD1 matches at 11 bases. CDR3 length: 12 amino acids. CDR1 and CDR2 (germline): MNHNS, SASEGT. With V trimmed by 6 bases and J by 6 bases, 1 base remained unmatched. The CDR3 sequence is CASRGQGGEQYF. The CDR3 DNA sequence: TGTGCCAGCAGGGGACAGGGGGGCGAGCAGTACTTC.

This clonotype appeared many times. V gene TRBV20-1 combines with J gene TRBJ1-2, with 10 bases that match TRBD1. The length of the CDR3 is 13 residues. Germline-derived CDR1 and CDR2 are DFQATT and SNEGSKA (reference sequence). Losses at the gene ends were 5 bases for V and 7 bases for J; bases not matched to a gene: 7. CDR3 amino acids: CSAPGTGVSGYTF. In DNA, the CDR3 is TGCAGTGCTCCCGGGACAGGGGTTTCTGGCTACACCTTC.

There are many counts of this clonotype. This chain joins TRBV3-1 and TRBJ1-6, with D unclear. The CDR3 contains 13 residues. Looked up from germline, CDR1 is LGHDT and CDR2 is YNNKEL (reference sequence). Trimming removed 5 bases at V and 5 bases at J, with 7 bases between. DNA for the CDR3: TGTGCCAGCAGCTCCCAAAATAATTCACCCCTCCACTTT. Its protein is CASSSQNNSPLHF.

This clonotype has at least ten counts. This chain joins TRBV2 and TRBJ1-5, with TRBD1 as a possible D gene (5 bases). Germline CDR1 SNHLY, CDR2 FYNNEI. Trimming took off 2 bases at V and 2 bases at J, with 19 bases between the two ends. The CDR3 consists of 18 residues. For the CDR3, the DNA is TGTGCCAGCAGTGAAATTGATCGGGGCAGGGTGGGCAATCAGCCCCAGCATTTT. It translates to CASSEIDRGRVGNQPQHF.

This chain links TRBV19 with TRBJ2-2; 7 positions match TRBD1. CDR1 and CDR2 (germline): LNHDA, SQIVND (reference sequence). The CDR3 sequence is 14 residues long. The J segment lost 4 bases and the V segment lost 7 bases, leaving 6 bases of the junction unmatched. The CDR3 nucleotides are TGTGCCAGTAATAGGGGGCGAGGCACCGGGGAGCTGTTTTTT. Translating gives CASNRGRGTGELFF.

There are many counts of this clonotype. This chain joins TRBV10-2 and TRBJ1-5; no definite D call. The germline V gene encodes CDR1 WSHSY and CDR2 SAAADI. The CDR3 consists of 14 residues. V dropped 4 bases and J dropped 6 bases, with 13 bases sitting between them. In DNA, the CDR3 is TGCGCCAGCAGTGTTTCAGGTACGACTCAGCCCCAGCATTTT. Translation gives CASSVSGTTQPQHF.